The rows below give T cell receptor beta chains drawn from one sample of a study of blood T cells in healthy people across ages. Using its own MiXCR run on the 5' RACE reads, TCRdb lists one record per CDR3 protein. Seen here are around 1.5 million distinct CDR3 sequences, approximately 63% observed once, and the top ten hold under 8.5%. Specimen: blood. The receptors were gathered from a man aged 18 to 29 in good health. Each CDR3 is given with its conserved first and last residue. A D gene is named only where the DNA matches it firmly. Not all rows give a size; the values are once, few, many and, for expanded clones, a class.

cdr3_nt,cdr3_aa,j_call,v_call,d_call,clone_size
TGTGCCAGCAGCTTAGATGGGACCCAGAACTATGGCTACACCTTC,CASSLDGTQNYGYTF,TRBJ1-2,TRBV7-6,NA,NA
TGTGCCAGCAGTCCAGGGGGGAGTCGCTACATTCAGTACTTC,CASSPGGSRYIQYF,TRBJ2-4,TRBV12-3/TRBV12-4,NA,few
TGTGCCAGCACCAGAGACAGGGTGAAAGAGACCCAGTACTTC,CASTRDRVKETQYF,TRBJ2-5,TRBV6-1,TRBD1,NA
TGCAGTGCTAGTGTACTAGCGGAAGGGCAGGGGCAGTTCTTC,CSASVLAEGQGQFF,TRBJ2-1,TRBV20-1,TRBD2,few
TGTGCCACCAGCAGAGGGACTAGCGACACCGGGGAGCTGTTTTTT,CATSRGTSDTGELFF,TRBJ2-2,TRBV15,TRBD2,NA
TGTGCCAGCAGTCAGGGACAGGGGGGCAGGGACGAGCAGTACTTC,CASSQGQGGRDEQYF,TRBJ2-7,TRBV5-5,TRBD1,few
TGTGCCAGCAGCTTTCAGGAGGCGGCAGGGGTAGCCCTCCACTTT,CASSFQEAAGVALHF,TRBJ1-6,TRBV7-9,NA,once
TGTGCCATCGGGGTTGATAGCAATCAGCCCCAGCATTTT,CAIGVDSNQPQHF,TRBJ1-5,TRBV10-3,NA,few
TGCAGCGTTGAGGGGACTAGCTTATACGAGCAGTACTTC,CSVEGTSLYEQYF,TRBJ2-7,TRBV29-1,TRBD2,few
TGTGCCAGCAGCTGGGAAAGTGGACTAGAGGGTCTAGATACGCAGTATTTT,CASSWESGLEGLDTQYF,TRBJ2-3,TRBV6-2/TRBV6-3,TRBD2,NA
TGCGCCAGCAGCCAGTATTCTACAGGGGATTACTATGGCTACACCTTC,CASSQYSTGDYYGYTF,TRBJ1-2,TRBV4-1,TRBD1,NA
TGTGCCAGCAGCAGGGAGGCTAGCGGCTACGAGCAGTACTTC,CASSREASGYEQYF,TRBJ2-7,TRBV3-1,TRBD2,NA
TGTGCCATACGACTAGCGGGGGGTAACAATGAGCAGTTCTTC,CAIRLAGGNNEQFF,TRBJ2-1,TRBV10-3,TRBD2,NA
TGTGCCAGCAGCTTAGACCAGGTCGGGGCCACAGATACGCAGTATTTT,CASSLDQVGATDTQYF,TRBJ2-3,TRBV7-2,NA,NA
TGTGCCAGCCTAGGGTTCGGGTTGAACACTGAAGCTTTCTTT,CASLGFGLNTEAFF,TRBJ1-1,TRBV12-3/TRBV12-4,NA,NA
TGTGCCAGCAGCACTAGCGGGAGAGTAGAAGAGACCCAGTACTTC,CASSTSGRVEETQYF,TRBJ2-5,TRBV6-2/TRBV6-3,TRBD2,NA
TGTGCCAGCAGCTTAGGTACGCGTTCACCCCTCCACTTT,CASSLGTRSPLHF,TRBJ1-6,TRBV7-2,NA,few
TGTGCCAGCGTCGACAGCCCCTCTGGGGCCAACGTCCTGACTTTC,CASVDSPSGANVLTF,TRBJ2-6,TRBV2,NA,NA
TGTGCCAGCTTCTCCCCCGGGACTAATCAGTACTTC,CASFSPGTNQYF,TRBJ2-5,TRBV2,TRBD2,NA
TGTGCCACCTCCGGGACTCAGGATCACTACGAGCAGTACTTC,CATSGTQDHYEQYF,TRBJ2-7,TRBV4-2,NA,NA
TGCAGCGCTATACCGGGACAGGGGGCCTACGAGCAGTACTTC,CSAIPGQGAYEQYF,TRBJ2-7,TRBV29-1,TRBD1,NA
TGCGCCAGCAGCCAGGGCGAGTGGGGATTCGAGACCCAGTACTTC,CASSQGEWGFETQYF,TRBJ2-5,TRBV4-3,NA,NA
TGTGCCAGCAGCCGGCAGGGGGCAAATTCACCCCTCCACTTT,CASSRQGANSPLHF,TRBJ1-6,TRBV12-3/TRBV12-4,TRBD1,few
TGTGCCAGCAGCCGCCGGGACAGGTTGGTCTACAATGAGCAGTTCTTC,CASSRRDRLVYNEQFF,TRBJ2-1,TRBV21-1,NA,NA
TGTGCCACCAGCAGAGATCCGGGCAGCCAAGAGACCCAGTACTTC,CATSRDPGSQETQYF,TRBJ2-5,TRBV15,NA,NA
TGTGCCAGCAGTATAATGAATGGACAGGGGGGAGATACGCAGTATTTT,CASSIMNGQGGDTQYF,TRBJ2-3,TRBV6-5,TRBD1,NA
TGTGCCAGCAGCCCGGGAGGACAGGGGGTTTACAATGAGCAGTTCTTC,CASSPGGQGVYNEQFF,TRBJ2-1,TRBV3-1,TRBD1,NA
TGTGCCAGCAGTTACGGGAGACAGGAAGGAGAGCAGTACTTC,CASSYGRQEGEQYF,TRBJ2-5,TRBV6-5,NA,NA
TGCAGCGTTGAGTTGGGGGAGGGGGGCTACACCTTC,CSVELGEGGYTF,TRBJ1-2,TRBV29-1,NA,NA
TGCAGTGCCCCGATTAGCGGGAGGTATGAGCAGTTCTTC,CSAPISGRYEQFF,TRBJ2-1,TRBV20-1,TRBD2,NA
TGCGCCAGCAGCCAAGAGGGCGCATACTACGAGCAGTACTTC,CASSQEGAYYEQYF,TRBJ2-7,TRBV4-1,NA,few
TGTGCCACCGGCTGGGGATACGAGCAGTACTTC,CATGWGYEQYF,TRBJ2-7,TRBV27,NA,once
TGTGCCAGCACTCAGGGTCCCAAAAACATTCAGTACTTC,CASTQGPKNIQYF,TRBJ2-4,TRBV6-6,NA,NA
TGTGCCAGCAGTTACTCAGAACTAGCGGACTACAATGAGCAGTTCTTC,CASSYSELADYNEQFF,TRBJ2-1,TRBV6-5,TRBD2,NA
TGTGCCATCAGCTCCCGACAGGGAGCAGAGACCCAGTACTTC,CAISSRQGAETQYF,TRBJ2-5,TRBV10-3,TRBD1,NA
TGTGCCAGCAGCCACGGAGGTCAGGGTTTTAAGGTTGAAGCTTTCTTT,CASSHGGQGFKVEAFF,TRBJ1-1,TRBV3-1,NA,NA
TGCGCCAGCAGCCAGGGAGCGGGGGGTCGTTACAATGAGCAGTTCTTC,CASSQGAGGRYNEQFF,TRBJ2-1,TRBV4-1,TRBD2,few
TGTGCCAGCAGCTTATCGTCCCCGTACCAAGAGACCCAGTACTTC,CASSLSSPYQETQYF,TRBJ2-5,TRBV7-2,NA,NA
TGTGCCAGTGGACAGGGCAATGATCAGCCCCAGCATTTT,CASGQGNDQPQHF,TRBJ1-5,TRBV12-3/TRBV12-4,TRBD1,few
TGTGCCAGCACCCGACAGAGCTCCTACGAGCAGTACTTC,CASTRQSSYEQYF,TRBJ2-7,TRBV7-2,NA,NA
TGTGCCAGCAGTGAATTTACGGAGGGGCGCAATCAGCCCCAGCATTTT,CASSEFTEGRNQPQHF,TRBJ1-5,TRBV6-1,NA,NA
TGCAGTGCTAGAGCCTTTCCAAACTACGAGCAGTACTTC,CSARAFPNYEQYF,TRBJ2-7,TRBV20-1,NA,few
TGCAGTGCTAGTTCCCCCCAGCGGCCCTCCTACGAGCAGTACTTC,CSASSPQRPSYEQYF,TRBJ2-7,TRBV20-1,NA,NA
TGCAGTGCTAGAGATATGGGCCGCCTCTCCTACGAGCAGTACTTC,CSARDMGRLSYEQYF,TRBJ2-7,TRBV20-1,NA,NA